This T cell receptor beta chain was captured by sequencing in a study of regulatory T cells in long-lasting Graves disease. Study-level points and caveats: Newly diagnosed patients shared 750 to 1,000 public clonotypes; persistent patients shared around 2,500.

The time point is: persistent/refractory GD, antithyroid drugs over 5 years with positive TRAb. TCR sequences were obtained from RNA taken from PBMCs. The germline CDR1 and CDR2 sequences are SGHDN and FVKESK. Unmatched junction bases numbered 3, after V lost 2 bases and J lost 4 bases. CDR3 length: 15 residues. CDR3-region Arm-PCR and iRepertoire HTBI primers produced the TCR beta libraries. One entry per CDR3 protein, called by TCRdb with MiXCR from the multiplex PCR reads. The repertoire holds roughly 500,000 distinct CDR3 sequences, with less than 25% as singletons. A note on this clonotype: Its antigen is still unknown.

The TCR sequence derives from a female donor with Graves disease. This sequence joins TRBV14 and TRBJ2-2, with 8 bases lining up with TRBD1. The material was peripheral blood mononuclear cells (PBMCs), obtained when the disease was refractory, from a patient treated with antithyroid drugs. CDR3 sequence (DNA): TGTGCCAGCAGCCAAAGACAGGGGAGCACCGGGGAGCTGTTTTTT. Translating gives CASSQRQGSTGELFF.